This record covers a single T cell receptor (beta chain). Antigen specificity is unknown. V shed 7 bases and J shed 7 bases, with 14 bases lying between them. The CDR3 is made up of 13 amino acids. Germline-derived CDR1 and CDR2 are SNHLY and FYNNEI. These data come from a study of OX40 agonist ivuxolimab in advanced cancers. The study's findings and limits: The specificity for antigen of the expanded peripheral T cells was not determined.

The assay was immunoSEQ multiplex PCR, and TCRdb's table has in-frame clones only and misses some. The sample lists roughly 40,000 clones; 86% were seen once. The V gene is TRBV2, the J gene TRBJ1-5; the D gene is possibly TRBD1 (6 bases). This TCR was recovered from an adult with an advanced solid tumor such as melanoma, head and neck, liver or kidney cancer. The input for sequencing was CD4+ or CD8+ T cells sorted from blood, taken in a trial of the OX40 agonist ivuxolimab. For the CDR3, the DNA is TGTGCCAGCAAAGAGTCGGGGGCCCAGCCCCAGCATTTT. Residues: CASKESGAQPQHF. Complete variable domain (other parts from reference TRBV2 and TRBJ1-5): EPEVTQTPSHQVTQMGQEVILRCVPISNHLYFYWYRQILGQKVEFLVSFYNNEISEKSEIFDDQFSVERPDGSNFTLKIRSTKLEDSAMYFCASKESGAQPQHFGDGTRLSIL.